The entry below gives a single T cell receptor beta chain sequence along with its context. Germline V lookup: CDR1 GTSNPN, CDR2 SVGIG (reference sequence). The CDR3 covers 14 residues. V lost 1 base, J lost 8 bases, and 7 bases stayed unmatched. Ages ranged from roughly 18 to 100 years, with residence in approximately 23 US areas. This record comes from a study of blood T cell repertoires in COVID-19. About the research overall: Sample material is recorded as cDNA or gDNA derived from T cells, B-cell-depleted T cells, or PBMCs.

Clones were read by immunoSEQ multiplex PCR, and TCRdb kept only the in-frame ones, dropping some. The table lists under 200,000 clones, 81% of them singletons, with around 6% in the top ten. The TCR comes from a woman between 40 and 55 years old with acute COVID-19. Specimen: PBMCs or T cells enriched from blood (not recorded which). The genes are TRBV30 and TRBJ1-4, with 7 bases that match TRBD1. The CDR3 sequence: CAWSGDRSGEKLFF. DNA of the CDR3: TGTGCCTGGAGTGGGGACAGATCTGGAGAAAAACTGTTTTTT.